Listed here is a single TCR beta chain. Its antigen specificity is not known. No per-base quality is available; no much larger clone lies one base away. The sample belongs to a study of blood T cell repertoires in COVID-19 (dated by TCRdb to about 2020). At the level of the whole study: Samples from collaborators originated in the United States, Italy and Spain and spanned both the acute and convalescent phases of COVID-19. The dataset comprised deeply sampled blood TCRbeta repertoires from subjects exposed to, actively infected with, or recovered from COVID-19. The samples were drawn from the first 160 participants of the ongoing ImmuneRACE study and from over 950 subjects provided by 6 global collaborators. Where available, HLA class I and class II types were taken from metadata supplied by the sample provider and were not determined by assay-based typing. The material from the prospective study consisted of cDNA or gDNA derived from T cells, B-cell-depleted T cells, or PBMCs. Sample metadata almost always included a de-identified subject ID, COVID-19 status, age in years and sex. The repertoires were released in a freely available public database intended as a resource for research on the immune response to SARS-CoV-2. Study-level results and caveats: Clinical and demographic metadata were provided uncurated, with the amount varying by source and participant.

Collaborating institutions collected whole blood in K2EDTA tubes following their own protocols. For TCRbeta analysis, collaborators shipped samples in one of three forms: frozen whole blood, isolated PBMCs, or DNA extracted from either of those sample types. TCRbeta CDR3 regions were amplified from genomic DNA using the immunoSEQ Assay, a bias-controlled multiplex PCR. For the original study's pipeline: Within the assay, amplification of reference gene primers was used to estimate how many nucleated cells each sample contained. To quantify the absolute abundance of each unique TCRbeta CDR3 rearrangement, sequence reads were collapsed and filtered. For each sample, productive Simpson clonality was calculated as the square root of Simpson's diversity index across productive rearrangements. TCRdb took this table from immuneACCESS and kept in-frame rearrangements with V and J called. Such tables lack part of the clones; where checked against another copy, unresolved V genes explain under half of the gap, and the rest is unexplained. The V and J calls and the clone size are those of that table, but D and trimming were determined from the DNA. This sample gives 150,000 to 200,000 clones in total; 80% to 90% of them show up just once. 7% to 10% of the sample lies in the top ten.

The receptor's source is a man in his forties or fifties with active or convalescent COVID-19. The sequenced sample was peripheral blood.

The CDR3 reads as follows: CASSLDRSNTEAFF. DNA sequence: TGTGCCAGCAGCTTAGACAGGTCAAACACTGAAGCTTTCTTT. The V gene is TRBV7-6 and the J gene is TRBJ1-1; TRBD1 is a weak D gene call, 5 bases matching. The CDR3 contains 14 residues, cysteine and phenylalanine counted. The only DNA kept is the CDR3, 42 bases in frame from the first base. Based on the germline V gene, the CDR1 and CDR2 sequences are SGHVS and FNYEAQ. V was cut back by 1 base and J by 2 bases, leaving a gap of 8 bases between them.